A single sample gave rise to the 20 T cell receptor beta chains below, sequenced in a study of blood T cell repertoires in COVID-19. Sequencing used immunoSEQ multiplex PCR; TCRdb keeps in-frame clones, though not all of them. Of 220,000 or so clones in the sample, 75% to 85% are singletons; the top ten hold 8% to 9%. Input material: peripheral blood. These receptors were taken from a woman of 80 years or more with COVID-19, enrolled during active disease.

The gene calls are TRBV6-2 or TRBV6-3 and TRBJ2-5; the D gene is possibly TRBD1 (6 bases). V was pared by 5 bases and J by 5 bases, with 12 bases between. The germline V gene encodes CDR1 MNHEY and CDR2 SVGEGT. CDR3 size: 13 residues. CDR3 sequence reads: CASSHRVLETQYF. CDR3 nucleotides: TGTGCCAGCAGTCACAGGGTGTTGGAGACCCAGTACTTC.

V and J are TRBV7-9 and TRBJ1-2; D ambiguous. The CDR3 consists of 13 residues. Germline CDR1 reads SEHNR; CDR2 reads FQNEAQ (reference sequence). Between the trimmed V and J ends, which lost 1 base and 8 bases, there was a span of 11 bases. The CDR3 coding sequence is TGTGCCAGCAGCTTAGTGGGAGGCTGGGGCTACACCTTC. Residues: CASSLVGGWGYTF.

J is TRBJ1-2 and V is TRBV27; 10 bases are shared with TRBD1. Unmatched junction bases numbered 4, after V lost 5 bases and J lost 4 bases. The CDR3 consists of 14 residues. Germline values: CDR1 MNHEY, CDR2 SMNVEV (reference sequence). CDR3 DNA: TGTGCCAGCAGTCCGGACAGGGGGGCCTATGGCTACACCTTC. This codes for CASSPDRGAYGYTF.

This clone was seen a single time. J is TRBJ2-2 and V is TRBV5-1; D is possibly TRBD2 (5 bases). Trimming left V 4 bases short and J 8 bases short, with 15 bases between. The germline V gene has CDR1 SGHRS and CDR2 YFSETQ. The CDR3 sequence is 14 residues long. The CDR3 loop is CASSHGLVMGELFF. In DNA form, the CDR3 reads TGCGCCAGCAGCCACGGACTGGTAATGGGGGAGCTGTTTTTT. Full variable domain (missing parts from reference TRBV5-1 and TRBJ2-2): KAGVTQTPRYLIKTRGQQVTLSCSPISGHRSVSWYQQTPGQGLQFLFEYFSETQRNKGNFPGRFSGRQFSNSRSEMNVSTLELGDSALYLCASSHGLVMGELFFGEGSRLTVL.

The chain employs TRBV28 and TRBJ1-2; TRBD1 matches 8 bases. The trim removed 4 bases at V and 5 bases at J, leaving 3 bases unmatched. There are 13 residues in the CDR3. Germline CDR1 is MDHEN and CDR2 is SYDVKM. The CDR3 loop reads CASSWTGIYGYTF. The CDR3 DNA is TGTGCCAGCAGTTGGACAGGGATATATGGCTACACCTTC.

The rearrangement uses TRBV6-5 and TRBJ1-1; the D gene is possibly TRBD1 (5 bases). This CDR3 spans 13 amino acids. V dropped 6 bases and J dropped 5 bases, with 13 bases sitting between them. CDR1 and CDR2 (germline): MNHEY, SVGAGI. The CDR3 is CASRAPGGTEAFF. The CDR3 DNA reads TGTGCCAGCAGGGCTCCGGGGGGAACTGAAGCTTTCTTT.

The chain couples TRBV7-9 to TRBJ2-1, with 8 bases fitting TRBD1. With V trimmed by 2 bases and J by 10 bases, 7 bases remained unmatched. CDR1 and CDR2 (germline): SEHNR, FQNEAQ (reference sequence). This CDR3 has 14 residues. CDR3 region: CASSLTGTGGEQFF. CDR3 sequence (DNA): TGTGCCAGCAGCTTAACAGGGACAGGCGGGGAGCAGTTCTTC.

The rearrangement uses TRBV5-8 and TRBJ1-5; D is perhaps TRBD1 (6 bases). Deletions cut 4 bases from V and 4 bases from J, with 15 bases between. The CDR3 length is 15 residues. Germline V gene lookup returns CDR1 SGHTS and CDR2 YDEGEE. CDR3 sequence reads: CASSRYRTANQPQHF. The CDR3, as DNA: TGTGCCAGCAGCCGCTACCGGACAGCTAATCAGCCCCAGCATTTT.

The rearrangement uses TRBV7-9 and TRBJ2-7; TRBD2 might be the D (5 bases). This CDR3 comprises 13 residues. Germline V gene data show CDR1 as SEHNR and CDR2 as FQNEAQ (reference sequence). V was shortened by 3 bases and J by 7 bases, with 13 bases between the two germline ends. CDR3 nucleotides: TGTGCCAGCAGCTTCTCGCCCCGGGGAGAGCAGTACTTC. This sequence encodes CASSFSPRGEQYF. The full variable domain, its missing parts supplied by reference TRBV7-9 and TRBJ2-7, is DTGVSQNPRHKITKRGQNVTFRCDPISEHNRLYWYRQTLGQGPEFLTYFQNEAQLEKSRLLSDRFSAERPKGSFSTLEIQRTEQGDSAMYLCASSFSPRGEQYFGPGTRLTVT.

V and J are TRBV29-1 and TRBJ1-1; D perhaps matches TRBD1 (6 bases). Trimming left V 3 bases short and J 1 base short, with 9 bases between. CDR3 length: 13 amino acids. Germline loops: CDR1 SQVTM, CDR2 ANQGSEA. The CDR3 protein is CSVDLGANTEAFF. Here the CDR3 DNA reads TGCAGCGTTGATCTGGGGGCGAACACTGAAGCTTTCTTT.

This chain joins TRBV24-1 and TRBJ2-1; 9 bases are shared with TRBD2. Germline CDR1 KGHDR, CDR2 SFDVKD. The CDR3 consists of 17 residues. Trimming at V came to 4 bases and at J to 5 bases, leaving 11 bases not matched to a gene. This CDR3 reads CATSDSRVAGVNNEQFF. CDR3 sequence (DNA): TGTGCCACCAGTGACTCCAGGGTAGCGGGAGTAAACAATGAGCAGTTCTTC.

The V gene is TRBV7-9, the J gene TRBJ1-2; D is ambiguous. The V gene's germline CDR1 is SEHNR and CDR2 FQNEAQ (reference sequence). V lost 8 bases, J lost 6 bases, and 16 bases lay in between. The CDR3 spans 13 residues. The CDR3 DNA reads TGTGCCAGCCGACCGAGGGTTGGGGATGGCTACACCTTC. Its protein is CASRPRVGDGYTF. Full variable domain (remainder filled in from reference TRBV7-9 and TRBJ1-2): DTGVSQNPRHKITKRGQNVTFRCDPISEHNRLYWYRQTLGQGPEFLTYFQNEAQLEKSRLLSDRFSAERPKGSFSTLEIQRTEQGDSAMYLCASRPRVGDGYTFGSGTRLTVV.

In nucleotides, the CDR3 is TGTGCCAGCAGCCAAGGGAGACAGTCCACTGAAGCTTTCTTT. This translates into CASSQGRQSTEAFF. The chain is built from TRBV3-1 (or the pseudogene TRBV3-2) and TRBJ1-1; D possibly corresponds to TRBD1 (5 bases). Germline V gene data show CDR1 as LGHDT and CDR2 as YNNKEL (reference sequence). V was clipped by 1 base and J by 4 bases, with 10 bases between them. The CDR3 consists of 14 residues.

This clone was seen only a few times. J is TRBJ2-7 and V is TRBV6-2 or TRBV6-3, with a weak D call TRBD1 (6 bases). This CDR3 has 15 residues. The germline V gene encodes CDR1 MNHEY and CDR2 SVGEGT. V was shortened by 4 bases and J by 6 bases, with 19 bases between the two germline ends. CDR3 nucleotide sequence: TGTGCCAGCAGTTCGCAATACAGGGAATCGAGCGAGCAGTACTTC. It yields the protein CASSSQYRESSEQYF.

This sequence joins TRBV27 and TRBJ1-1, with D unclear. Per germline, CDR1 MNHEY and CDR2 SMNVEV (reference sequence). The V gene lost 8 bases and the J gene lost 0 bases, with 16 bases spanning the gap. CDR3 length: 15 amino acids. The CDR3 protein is CASAPIREMNTEAFF. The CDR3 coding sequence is TGTGCCAGCGCCCCAATACGGGAAATGAACACTGAAGCTTTCTTT.

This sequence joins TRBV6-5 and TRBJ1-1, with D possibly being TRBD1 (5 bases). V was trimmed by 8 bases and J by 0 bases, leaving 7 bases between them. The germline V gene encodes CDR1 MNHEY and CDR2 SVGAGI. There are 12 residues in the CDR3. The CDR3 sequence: CASGRVNTEAFF. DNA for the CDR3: TGTGCCAGCGGCAGGGTGAACACTGAAGCTTTCTTT.

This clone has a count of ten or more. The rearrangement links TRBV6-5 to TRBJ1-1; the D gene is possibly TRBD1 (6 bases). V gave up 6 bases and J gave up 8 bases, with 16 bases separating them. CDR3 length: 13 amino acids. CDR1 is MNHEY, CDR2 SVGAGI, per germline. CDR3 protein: CASRAFTQGEAFF. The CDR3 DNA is TGTGCCAGCAGGGCCTTCACTCAGGGGGAAGCTTTCTTT.

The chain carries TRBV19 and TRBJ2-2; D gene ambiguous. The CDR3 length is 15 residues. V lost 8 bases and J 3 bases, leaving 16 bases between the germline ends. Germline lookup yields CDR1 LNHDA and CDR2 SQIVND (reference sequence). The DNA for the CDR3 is TGTGCCAGTCATGGTTCTGGCAGGTACACCGGGGAGCTGTTTTTT. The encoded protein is CASHGSGRYTGELFF.

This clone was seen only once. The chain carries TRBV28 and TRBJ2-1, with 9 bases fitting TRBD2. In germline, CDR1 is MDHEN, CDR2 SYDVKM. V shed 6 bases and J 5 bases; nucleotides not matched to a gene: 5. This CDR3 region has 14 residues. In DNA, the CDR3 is TGTGCCAGCAGAGTTAGCGGGAGCGACAATGAGCAGTTCTTC. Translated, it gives CASRVSGSDNEQFF. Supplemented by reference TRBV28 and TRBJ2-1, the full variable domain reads DVKVTQSSRYLVKRTGEKVFLECVQDMDHENMFWYRQDPGLGLRLIYFSYDVKMKEKGDIPEGYSVSREKKERFSLILESASTNQTSMYLCASRVSGSDNEQFFGPGTRLTVL.

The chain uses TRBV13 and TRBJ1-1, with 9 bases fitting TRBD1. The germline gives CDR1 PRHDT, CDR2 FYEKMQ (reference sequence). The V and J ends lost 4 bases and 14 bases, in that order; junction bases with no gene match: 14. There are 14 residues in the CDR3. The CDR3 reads CASSYSGQGTGRFF. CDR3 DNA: TGTGCCAGCAGCTACTCGGGACAGGGCACAGGAAGGTTCTTT.